This TCR beta chain is from a study of T-cell reconstitution after alpha-beta-depleted transplantation in children. The study, taken as a whole, reports: Diversity and T-cell counts at one year after transplant derived mostly from new T cells. At around two months after transplant, the alpha-beta T cells were reportedly derived from several hundred expanded clones that came from non-depleted graft cells.

Concerning this clonotype: Its antigen is not known.

Unique molecular identifiers were incorporated during preparation of the TCRbeta library. TCRdb re-called the PCR reads with MiXCR, one entry per CDR3 protein. The sample carries 700,000 or so distinct CDR3 sequences, 10% to 15% recorded once. Germline CDR1 is LGHDT and CDR2 is YNNKEL (reference sequence). The CDR3 consists of 17 residues. Trimming removed 4 bases at V and 4 bases at J, with 23 bases between. The sequence was obtained from a girl aged 2 to 9 with congenital amegakaryocytic thrombocytopenia, due to receive a stem cell transplant. The specimen was PBMCs, collected before TCRalphabeta/CD19-depleted stem cell transplant. V gene TRBV3-1 combines with J gene TRBJ2-7, with TRBD2 as a possible D gene (5 bases). The CDR3 DNA follows: TGTGCCAGCAGCCGATCCTTCGGTCGGACTTTTTATTACGAGCAGTACTTC. Translated, it gives CASSRSFGRTFYYEQYF.